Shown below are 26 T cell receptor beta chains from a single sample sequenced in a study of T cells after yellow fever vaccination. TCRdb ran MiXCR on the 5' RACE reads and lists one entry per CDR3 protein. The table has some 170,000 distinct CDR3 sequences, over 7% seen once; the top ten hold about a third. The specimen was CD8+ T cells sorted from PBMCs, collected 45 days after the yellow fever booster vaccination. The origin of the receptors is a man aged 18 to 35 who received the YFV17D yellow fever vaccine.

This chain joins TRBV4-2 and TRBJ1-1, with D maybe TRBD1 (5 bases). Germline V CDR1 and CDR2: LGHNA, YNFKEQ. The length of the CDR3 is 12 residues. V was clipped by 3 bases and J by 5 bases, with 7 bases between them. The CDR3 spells CASSQGDTEAFF. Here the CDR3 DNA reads TGTGCCAGCAGCCAGGGGGATACTGAAGCTTTCTTT.

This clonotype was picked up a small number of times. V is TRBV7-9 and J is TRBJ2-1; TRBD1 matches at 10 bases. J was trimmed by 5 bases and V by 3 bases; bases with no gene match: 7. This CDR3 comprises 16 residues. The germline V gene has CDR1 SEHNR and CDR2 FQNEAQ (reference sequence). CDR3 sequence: CASSLVGDRGDNEQFF. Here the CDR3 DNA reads TGTGCCAGCAGCTTGGTCGGGGACAGGGGCGACAATGAGCAGTTCTTC.

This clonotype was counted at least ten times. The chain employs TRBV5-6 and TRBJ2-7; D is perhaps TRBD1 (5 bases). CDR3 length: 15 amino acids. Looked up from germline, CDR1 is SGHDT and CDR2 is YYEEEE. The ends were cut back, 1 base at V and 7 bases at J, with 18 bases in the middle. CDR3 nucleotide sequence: TGTGCCAGCAGCTTGATCGCAGGGAACCCTACGGAGCAGTACGTC. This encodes CASSLIAGNPTEQYV.

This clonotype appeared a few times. The CDR3 DNA reads as TGTGCCAGCAGCGTAGGAGGCGGGGAGCTGTTTTTT. This encodes CASSVGGGELFF. The chain uses TRBV9 and TRBJ2-2; D not resolved. Per germline, CDR1 SGDLS and CDR2 YYNGEE. This CDR3 contains 12 residues. V gave up 0 bases and J gave up 7 bases, with 4 bases separating them.

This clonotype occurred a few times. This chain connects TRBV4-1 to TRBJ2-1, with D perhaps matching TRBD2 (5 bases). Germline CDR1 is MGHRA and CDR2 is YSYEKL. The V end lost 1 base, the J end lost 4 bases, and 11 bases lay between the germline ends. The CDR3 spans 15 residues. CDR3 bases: TGCGCCAGCAGCCAAGGAACGGAGGCATACAATGAGCAGTTCTTC. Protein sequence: CASSQGTEAYNEQFF.

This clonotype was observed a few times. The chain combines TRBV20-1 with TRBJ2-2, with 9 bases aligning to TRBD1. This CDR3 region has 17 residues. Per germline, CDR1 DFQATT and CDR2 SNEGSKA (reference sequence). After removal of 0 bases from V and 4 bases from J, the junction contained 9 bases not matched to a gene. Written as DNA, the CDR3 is TGCAGTGCTAGAGATAATCAGGGACAGGGATCCACCGGGGAGCTGTTTTTT. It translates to CSARDNQGQGSTGELFF.

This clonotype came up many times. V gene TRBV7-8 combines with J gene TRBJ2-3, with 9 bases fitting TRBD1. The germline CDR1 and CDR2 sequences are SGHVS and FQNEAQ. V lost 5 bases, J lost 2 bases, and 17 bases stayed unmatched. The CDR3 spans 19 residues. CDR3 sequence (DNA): TGTGCCAGCAGCGTCCGGGACGGTGGACAGGGGCTCCTCACAGATACGCAGTATTTT. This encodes CASSVRDGGQGLLTDTQYF.

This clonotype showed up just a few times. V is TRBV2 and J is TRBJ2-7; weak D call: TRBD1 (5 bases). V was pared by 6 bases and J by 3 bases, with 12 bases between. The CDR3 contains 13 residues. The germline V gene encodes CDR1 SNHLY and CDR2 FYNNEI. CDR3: CASRRKGFYEQYV. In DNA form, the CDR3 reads TGTGCCAGCAGGCGAAAGGGGTTCTACGAGCAGTACGTC.

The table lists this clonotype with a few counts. The CDR3 DNA reads TGTGCCAGCAACCGAGATCGGGGCCCGAACACTGAAGCTTTCTTT. It translates to CASNRDRGPNTEAFF. This chain uses TRBV28 with TRBJ1-1, with D possibly TRBD1 on 5 matching bases. Germline-derived CDR1 and CDR2 are MDHEN and SYDVKM. The CDR3 spans 15 residues. V lost 7 bases and J 1 base, leaving 16 bases between the germline ends. Filled out from reference TRBV28 and TRBJ1-1, the complete variable domain reads DVKVTQSSRYLVKRTGEKVFLECVQDMDHENMFWYRQDPGLGLRLIYFSYDVKMKEKGDIPEGYSVSREKKERFSLILESASTNQTSMYLCASNRDRGPNTEAFFGQGTRLTVV.

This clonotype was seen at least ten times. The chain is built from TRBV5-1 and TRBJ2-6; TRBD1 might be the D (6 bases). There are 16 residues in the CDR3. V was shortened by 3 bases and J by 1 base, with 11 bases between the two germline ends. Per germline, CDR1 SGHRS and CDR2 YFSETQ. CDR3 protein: CASSSDRLSGANVLTF. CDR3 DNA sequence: TGCGCCAGCAGCTCGGACAGACTGTCTGGGGCCAACGTCCTGACTTTC. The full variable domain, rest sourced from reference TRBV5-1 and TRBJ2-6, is KAGVTQTPRYLIKTRGQQVTLSCSPISGHRSVSWYQQTPGQGLQFLFEYFSETQRNKGNFPGRFSGRQFSNSRSEMNVSTLELGDSALYLCASSSDRLSGANVLTFGAGSRLTVL.

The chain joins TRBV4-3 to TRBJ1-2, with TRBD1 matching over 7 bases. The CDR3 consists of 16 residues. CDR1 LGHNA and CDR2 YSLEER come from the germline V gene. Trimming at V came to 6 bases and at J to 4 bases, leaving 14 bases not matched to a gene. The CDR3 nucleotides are TGCGCCAGCAGTCCAGAAGAGACAGGGAGGGGCTATGGCTACACCTTC. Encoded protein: CASSPEETGRGYGYTF.

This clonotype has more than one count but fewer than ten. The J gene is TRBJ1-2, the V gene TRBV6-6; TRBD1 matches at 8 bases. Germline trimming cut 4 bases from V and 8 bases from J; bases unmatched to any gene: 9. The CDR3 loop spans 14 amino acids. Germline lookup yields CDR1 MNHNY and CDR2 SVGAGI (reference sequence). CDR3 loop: CASSSDRGDRGYTF. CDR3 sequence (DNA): TGTGCCAGCAGTTCCGACAGGGGTGACAGAGGCTACACCTTC.

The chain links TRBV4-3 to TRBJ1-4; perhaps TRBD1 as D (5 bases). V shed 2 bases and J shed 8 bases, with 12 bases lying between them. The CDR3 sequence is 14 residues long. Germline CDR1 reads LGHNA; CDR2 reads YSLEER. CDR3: CASSQYSGLEKLFF. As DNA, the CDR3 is TGCGCCAGCAGCCAATATTCAGGGCTGGAAAAACTGTTTTTT.

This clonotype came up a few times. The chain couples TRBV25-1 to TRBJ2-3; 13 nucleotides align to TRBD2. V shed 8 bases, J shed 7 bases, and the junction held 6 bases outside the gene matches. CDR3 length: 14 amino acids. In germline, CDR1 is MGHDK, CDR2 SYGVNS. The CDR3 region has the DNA TGTGCCAGCCTCCCGGGACTAGCGGGGCATACGCAGTATTTT. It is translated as CASLPGLAGHTQYF.

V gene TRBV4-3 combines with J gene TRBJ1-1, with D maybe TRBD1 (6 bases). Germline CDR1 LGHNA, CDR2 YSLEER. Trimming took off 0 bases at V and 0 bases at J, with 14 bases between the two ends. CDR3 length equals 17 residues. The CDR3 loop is CASSQDLAGDVNTEAFF. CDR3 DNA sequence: TGCGCCAGCAGCCAAGATTTAGCAGGGGACGTGAACACTGAAGCTTTCTTT.

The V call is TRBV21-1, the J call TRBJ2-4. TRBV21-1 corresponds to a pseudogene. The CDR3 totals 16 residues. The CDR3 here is CASSKEDHIAKNIQYF. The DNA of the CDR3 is TGTGCCAGCAGCAAAGAGGACCATATAGCCAAAAACATTCAGTACTTC.

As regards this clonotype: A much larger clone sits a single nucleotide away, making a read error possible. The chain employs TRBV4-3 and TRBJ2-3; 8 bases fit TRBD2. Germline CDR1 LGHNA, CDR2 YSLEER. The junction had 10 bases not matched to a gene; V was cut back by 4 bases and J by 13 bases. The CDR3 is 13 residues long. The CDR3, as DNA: TGCGCCAGCAGCCCCGAGAGCGGGGGTATTGAGTATTTT. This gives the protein CASSPESGGIEYF.

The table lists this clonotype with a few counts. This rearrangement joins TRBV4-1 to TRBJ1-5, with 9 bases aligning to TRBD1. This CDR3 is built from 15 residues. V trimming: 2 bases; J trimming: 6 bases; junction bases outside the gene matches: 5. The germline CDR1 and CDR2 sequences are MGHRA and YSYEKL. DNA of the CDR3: TGCGCCAGCAGCCAAACAGGGGGCGCAGGTCAGCCCCAGCATTTT. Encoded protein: CASSQTGGAGQPQHF.

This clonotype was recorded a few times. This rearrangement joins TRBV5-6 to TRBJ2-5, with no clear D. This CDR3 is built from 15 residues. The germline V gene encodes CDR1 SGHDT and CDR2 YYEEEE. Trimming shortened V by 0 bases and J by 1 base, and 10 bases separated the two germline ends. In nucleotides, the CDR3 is TGTGCCAGCAGCTTGGAAGGGTGGGGCCAAGAGACCCAGTACTTC. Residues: CASSLEGWGQETQYF.

The CDR3 sequence is CASSRRGRVNTGELFF. The DNA for the CDR3 is TGCGCCAGCTCCCGGCGGGGACGGGTGAACACCGGGGAGCTGTTTTTT. The V and J genes are TRBV4-3 and TRBJ2-2; a possible D gene is TRBD2 (6 bases). The CDR3 is 16 amino acids. CDR1 and CDR2 (germline): LGHNA, YSLEER. Trimming removed 8 bases from V and 1 base from J, with 17 bases in between.

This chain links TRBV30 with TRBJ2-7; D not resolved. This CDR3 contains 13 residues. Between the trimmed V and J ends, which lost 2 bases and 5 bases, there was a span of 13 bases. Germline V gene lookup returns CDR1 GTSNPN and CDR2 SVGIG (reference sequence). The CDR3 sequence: CAWSKGMVDEQYF. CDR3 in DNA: TGTGCCTGGAGTAAGGGAATGGTCGACGAGCAGTACTTC.

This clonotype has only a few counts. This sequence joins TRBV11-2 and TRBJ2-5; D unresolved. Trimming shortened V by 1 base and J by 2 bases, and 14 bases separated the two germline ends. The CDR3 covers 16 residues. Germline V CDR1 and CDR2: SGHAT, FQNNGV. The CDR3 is CASSLGVGADQETQYF. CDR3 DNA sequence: TGTGCCAGCAGCTTAGGTGTCGGCGCTGATCAAGAGACCCAGTACTTC.

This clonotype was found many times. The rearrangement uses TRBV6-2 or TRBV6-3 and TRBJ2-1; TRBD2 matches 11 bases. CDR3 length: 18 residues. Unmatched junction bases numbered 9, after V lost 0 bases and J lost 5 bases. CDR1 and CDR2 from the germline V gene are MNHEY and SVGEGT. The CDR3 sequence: CASSYSASGGRRNNEQFF. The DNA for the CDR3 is TGTGCCAGCAGTTACTCTGCTAGCGGGGGGAGGAGGAACAATGAGCAGTTCTTC.

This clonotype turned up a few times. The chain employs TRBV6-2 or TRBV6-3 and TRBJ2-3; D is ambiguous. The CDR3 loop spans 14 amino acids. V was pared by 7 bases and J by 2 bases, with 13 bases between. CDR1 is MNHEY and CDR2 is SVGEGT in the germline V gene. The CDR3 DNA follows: TGTGCCAGCACAGGAGCGCCACTCACAGATACGCAGTATTTT. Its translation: CASTGAPLTDTQYF.

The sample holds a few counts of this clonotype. CDR3 amino acids: CAWSVGTGSHNEQFF. CDR3 DNA sequence: TGTGCCTGGAGTGTGGGGACAGGGTCCCACAATGAGCAGTTCTTC. This sequence joins TRBV30 and TRBJ2-1, with 9 positions matching TRBD1. J gave up 5 bases and V 0 bases, and 5 bases lay outside the gene matches. Germline V gene sequence: CDR1 GTSNPN, CDR2 SVGIG (reference sequence). This CDR3 is built from 15 residues.

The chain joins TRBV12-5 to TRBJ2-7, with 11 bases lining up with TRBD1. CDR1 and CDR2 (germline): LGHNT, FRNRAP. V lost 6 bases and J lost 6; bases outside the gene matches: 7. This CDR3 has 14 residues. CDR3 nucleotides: TGTGCTAGTGGGGCCGGGACAGGGGGAGGCGAGCAGTACGTC. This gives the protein CASGAGTGGGEQYV.